This entry is about one T cell receptor beta chain. At least ten counts were recorded for this clonotype. This receptor's antigen is unknown. Per-base quality was not reported, and no clone a single base away is much larger than it. The library was generated by RACE. The data were produced on a NextSeq 500. Library preparation attached unique molecular identifiers to individual cDNA molecules for quantitative, reproducible TCR counting. For every blood RNA sample, sequencing covered both the TCR alpha and TCR beta chains. The source study handled its data this way. A median of about 87,000 TCRs per sample was observed, with a range of about 23,224 to 700,000. V, J and CDR3 annotation of the TCR reads was performed with the Decombinator software suite. For the PS versus PT1 abundance plots, all samples were subsampled to the same number of TCRs (28,000). TCRs were defined as expanded if absent before sensitization and observed at least eight times at the 2-week time point. The raw public data were reprocessed by TCRdb itself: fastp quality trimming at Q25, MiXCR clonotype calling, in-frame beta chains only. CDR3 protein duplicates are merged, each entry listing the most common genes and DNA. TCRdb's processing, not the authors', yielded these V and J calls. Present in this sample are approximately 370,000 distinct CDR3 sequences, around 5.5% of which were seen just once. 7% to 10% of the sample is in the top ten clones.

The sample comes from a study of human T cells and chemical hapten exposure (dated by TCRdb to the early 2020s). As for the study more broadly: For sensitization, 2% DPC in acetone was applied to a 2 cm by 2 cm area of upper inner arm skin. Libraries were pooled for sequencing, and per-sample TCR yields varied mainly because of small differences in library volumes within the pool. About 28 alopecia patients gave blood for TCR sequencing at one to four time points (pre-sensitization, 2, 6 and 24 weeks). The mostly female patient cohort included alopecia areata with under or over 50% scalp involvement, alopecia totalis and alopecia universalis. The study tracked peripheral blood TCR repertoire changes in vivo during primary and secondary sensitization to the hapten diphenylcyclopropenone (DPC) in alopecia patients. Patient blood was sampled pre-sensitization (week 0) and at 2, 6 and about 24 weeks after DPC sensitization. Patch tests used Finn chambers with 0.01% DPC on the upper back, scored after 6 days by International Contact Dermatitis Research Group standards. Throughout the study period of around 24 weeks, patients also received therapeutic DPC doses to the scalp every week. The study at large found these results: Significantly more large CDR3 similarity clusters were formed by expanded TCRs than by pre-sensitization or healthy control sets, consistent with antigen-driven responses. Repeated subsampling changed both the strength of the expansion versus patch-test correlation and the threshold at which that correlation became significant. All patients had alopecia, a presumed autoimmune disease, so their immune response might differ from that of healthy individuals. No change with DPC sensitization was found in the number of TCRs above 1 in 1000 frequency, and no evidence of global repertoire structure alterations was found. A positive correlation was found between the number of PT1 expanded TCRs and patch test score, with significance reached at thresholds 8, 16 and 32 but not 4.

The CDR3 has 14 amino acids, counting the end cysteine and phenylalanine. Kept here is only the CDR3 DNA, which spans 42 bases and is read in frame from base 1. Taken from the germline V gene, the CDR1 and CDR2 loops are LGHNA and YSLEER. Trimming at the junction amounts to 3 bases on V and 9 bases on J, and the germline ends lie 17 bases apart. This specimen's time point label, per the study, means: pre-sensitization, week 0. The treatment or condition label of this sample denotes: therapeutic diphenylcyclopropenone sensitization with weekly scalp DPC. Blood at each patch-test visit was drawn before the patch test was applied. Eligible patients were aged 18 to 70, diagnosed with alopecia, deemed suitable for DPC therapy, and excluded if pregnant. Total RNA was isolated from unfractionated whole blood collected in Tempus Blood RNA tubes.

This TCR came from a woman between 18 and 29 years old with alopecia areata. Some clones in this sample may be carry-over from other donors' samples. Source: whole blood, taken in connection with sensitization to the hapten diphenylcyclopropenone (DPC). The chain employs TRBV4-3 and TRBJ1-1; confidence is insufficient to name the D gene. The CDR3 protein: CASSHSLGSQQAFF. Read as DNA, the sequence is TGCGCCAGCAGCCATTCCCTGGGAAGCCAACAAGCTTTCTTT.